This note documents a single TCR beta chain sequence. Its antigen is undetermined. With V trimmed by 4 bases and J by 6 bases, 7 bases remained unmatched. CDR1 SGHTS and CDR2 YDEGEE come from the germline V gene. The CDR3 extends over 15 amino acids. This sample's TCRbeta library carried unique molecular identifier barcodes. TCRdb re-analysed the PCR reads in MiXCR, keeping a single row per CDR3 protein. The table includes 350,000 to 500,000 distinct CDR3 sequences, around two fifths detected once. This record comes from a study of T-cell reconstitution after alpha-beta-depleted transplantation in children. General observations from the study: Once a year had passed after transplant, T-cell counts and diversity came mostly from newly produced T cells.

The chain joins TRBV5-8 to TRBJ1-5; 10 nucleotides agree with TRBD1. Specimen: PBMCs, collected before TCRalphabeta/CD19-depleted stem cell transplant. This TCR came from a girl aged 2-10 years with aplastic anemia, due to receive a stem cell transplant. The CDR3 reads CASSGGQGFSQPQHF. The DNA of the CDR3 is TGTGCCAGCAGCGGGGGACAGGGGTTTAGTCAGCCCCAGCATTTT.